The present T cell receptor (beta chain) was sequenced within a study of cytomegalovirus exposure and HLA in healthy donors. Notes on the study in general: Researchers reported in a later analysis that a missense DCLRE1C variant was tied to TCR beta V- and J-gene trimming.

The V segment lost 1 base and the J segment 5 bases; nucleotides outside the gene matches: 6. CDR1 is SGHVS, CDR2 FQNEAQ, per germline. This CDR3 is built from 15 residues. PCR involved 60 Vbeta and 13 Jbeta primers. Data came from immunoSEQ multiplex PCR; TCRdb stores just in-frame clones and leaves some out. The profile shows about 140,000 clones, 82% of them singletons. A note on this clone: Its cognate antigen is unknown. The same CDR3 is also encoded by other DNA sequences in this sample.

The origin of this receptor is a woman in her fifties or sixties in good health and CMV-seropositive. The rearrangement uses TRBV7-8 and TRBJ2-3; 7 nucleotides match TRBD2. The sample consisted of PBMCs. The CDR3 nucleotides are TGTGCCAGCAGCTTAGGAGGCGGGAGAAAAGATACGCAGTATTTT. It is translated as CASSLGGGRKDTQYF.